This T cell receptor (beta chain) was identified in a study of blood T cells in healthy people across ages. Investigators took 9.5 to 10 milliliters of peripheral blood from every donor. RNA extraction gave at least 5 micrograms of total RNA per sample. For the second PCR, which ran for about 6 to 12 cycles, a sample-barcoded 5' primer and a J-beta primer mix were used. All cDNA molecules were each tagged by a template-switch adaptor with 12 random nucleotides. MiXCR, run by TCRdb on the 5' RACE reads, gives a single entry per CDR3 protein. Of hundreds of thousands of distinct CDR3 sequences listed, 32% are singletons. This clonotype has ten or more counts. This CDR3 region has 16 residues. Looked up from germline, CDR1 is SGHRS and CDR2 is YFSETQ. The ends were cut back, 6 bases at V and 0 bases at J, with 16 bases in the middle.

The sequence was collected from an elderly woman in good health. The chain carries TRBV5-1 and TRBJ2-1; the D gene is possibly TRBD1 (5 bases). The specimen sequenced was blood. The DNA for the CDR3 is TGCGCCAGCACCGATACAGGATTGAGCTCCTACAATGAGCAGTTCTTC. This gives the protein CASTDTGLSSYNEQFF.